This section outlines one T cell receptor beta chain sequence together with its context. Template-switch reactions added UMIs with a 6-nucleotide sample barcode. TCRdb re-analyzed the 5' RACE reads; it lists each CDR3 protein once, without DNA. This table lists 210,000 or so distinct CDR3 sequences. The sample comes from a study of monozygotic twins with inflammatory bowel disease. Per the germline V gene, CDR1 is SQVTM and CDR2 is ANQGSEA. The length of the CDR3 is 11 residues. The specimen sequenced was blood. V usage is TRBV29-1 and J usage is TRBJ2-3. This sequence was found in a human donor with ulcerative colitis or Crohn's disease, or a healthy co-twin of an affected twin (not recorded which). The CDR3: CTGEITDTQYF.